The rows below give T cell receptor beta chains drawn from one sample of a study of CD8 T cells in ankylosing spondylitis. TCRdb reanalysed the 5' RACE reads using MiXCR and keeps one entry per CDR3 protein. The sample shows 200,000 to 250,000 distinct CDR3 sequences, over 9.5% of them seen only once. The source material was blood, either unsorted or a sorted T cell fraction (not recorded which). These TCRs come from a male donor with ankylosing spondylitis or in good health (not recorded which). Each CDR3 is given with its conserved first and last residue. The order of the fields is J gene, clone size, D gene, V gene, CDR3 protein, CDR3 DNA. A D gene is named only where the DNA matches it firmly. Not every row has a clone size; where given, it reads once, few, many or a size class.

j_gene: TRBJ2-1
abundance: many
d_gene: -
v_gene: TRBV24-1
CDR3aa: CATSGIWNYNEQFF
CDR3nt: TGTGCCACCAGTGGAATATGGAACTACAATGAGCAGTTCTTC

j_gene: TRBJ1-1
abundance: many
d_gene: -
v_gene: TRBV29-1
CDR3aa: CSGGTVNTEAFF
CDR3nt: TGCAGCGGTGGGACGGTGAACACTGAAGCTTTCTTT

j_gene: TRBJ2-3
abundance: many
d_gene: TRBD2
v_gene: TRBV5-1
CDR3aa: CASSQGLAGGLTDTQYF
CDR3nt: TGCGCCAGCAGCCAAGGACTAGCGGGGGGATTAACAGATACGCAGTATTTT

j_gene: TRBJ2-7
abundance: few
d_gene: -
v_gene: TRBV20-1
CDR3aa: CSASLVRGGSEQYF
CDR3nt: TGCAGTGCTAGTTTGGTCAGGGGAGGGAGTGAGCAGTACTTC

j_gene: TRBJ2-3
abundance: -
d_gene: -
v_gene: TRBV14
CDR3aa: CASSRQGSSRTDTQYF
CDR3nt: TGTGCCAGCAGCCGCCAGGGGTCTAGCCGCACAGATACGCAGTATTTT

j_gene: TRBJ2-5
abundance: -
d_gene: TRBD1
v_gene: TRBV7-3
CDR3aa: CASSVTGKETQYF
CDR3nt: TGTGCCAGCAGCGTGACAGGGAAGGAGACCCAGTACTTC

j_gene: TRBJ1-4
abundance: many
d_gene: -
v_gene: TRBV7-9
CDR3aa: CASSRRGSTEKLFF
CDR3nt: TGTGCCAGCAGCCGCAGAGGATCTACTGAAAAACTGTTTTTT

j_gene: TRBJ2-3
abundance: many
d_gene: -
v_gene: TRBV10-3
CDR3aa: CAISAGTTSTDTQYF
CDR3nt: TGTGCCATCAGTGCAGGGACAACTAGCACAGATACGCAGTATTTT

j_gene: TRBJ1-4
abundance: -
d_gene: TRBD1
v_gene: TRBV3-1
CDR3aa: CASSQRQGALNEKLFF
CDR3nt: TGTGCCAGCAGCCAGCGACAGGGGGCCCTTAATGAAAAACTGTTTTTT

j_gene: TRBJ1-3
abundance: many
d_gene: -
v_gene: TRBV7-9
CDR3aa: CASSFAGASGNTIYF
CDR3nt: TGCGCCAGCAGCTTTGCGGGGGCCTCTGGAAACACCATATATTTT

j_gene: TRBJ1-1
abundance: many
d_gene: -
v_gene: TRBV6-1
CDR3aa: CASRDGTEAFF
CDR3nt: TGTGCCAGCAGAGATGGGACTGAAGCTTTCTTT

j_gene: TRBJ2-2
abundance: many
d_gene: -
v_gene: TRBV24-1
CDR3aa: CATSVGQHTGELFF
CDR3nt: TGTGCCACCAGTGTTGGGCAGCACACCGGGGAGCTGTTTTTT

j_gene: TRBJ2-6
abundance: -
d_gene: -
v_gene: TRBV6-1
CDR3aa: CASRGESSGANVLTF
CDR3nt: TGTGCCAGCAGGGGTGAGAGCTCTGGGGCCAACGTCCTGACTTTC

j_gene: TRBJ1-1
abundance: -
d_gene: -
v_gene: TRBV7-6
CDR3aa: CASSSWNTEAFF
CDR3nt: TGTGCCAGCAGCTCCTGGAACACTGAAGCTTTCTTT

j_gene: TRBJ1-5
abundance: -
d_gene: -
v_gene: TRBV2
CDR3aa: CASSRSKNQPQHF
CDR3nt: TGTGCCAGCAGCAGGTCGAAGAATCAGCCCCAGCATTTT

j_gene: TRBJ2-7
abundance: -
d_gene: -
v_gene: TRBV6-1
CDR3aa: CASSRPGQSSYEQYF
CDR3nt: TGTGCCAGCAGTCGACCGGGACAAAGCTCCTACGAGCAGTACTTC